This T cell receptor (beta chain) was sequenced in a study of OX40 agonist ivuxolimab in advanced cancers. Study-wide context: Ivuxolimab, an antibody acting as an agonist of OX40 (CD134), was used to treat patients. Anti-PD-1, anti-PD-L1 or anti-CTLA-4 therapy given earlier was allowed, and roughly 38% had some. Study-level results: With doses of 0.1 to 3.0 mg/kg, CD4+ and CD8+ blood T cells had undergone clonal expansion by week 6. More expanded clones were found, on average, in CD8+ than in CD4+ T cells.

The CDR3 is 16 amino acids. CDR1 is SGHAT, CDR2 FQNNGV, per germline. V lost 0 bases to trimming and J lost 7 bases; unmatched junction nucleotides: 6. To note about this clone: Its antigen is undetermined.

Sequencing used immunoSEQ multiplex PCR; TCRdb keeps in-frame clones, though not all of them. The sample includes approximately 23,000 clones, approximately 83% seen only once; the top ten take around 35%. The specimen comprised CD4+ or CD8+ T cells sorted from blood, sampled in a trial of the OX40 agonist ivuxolimab. This chain uses TRBV11-2 with TRBJ2-1; 10 bases map to TRBD1. The TCR comes from an adult with an advanced solid tumor such as melanoma, head and neck, liver or kidney cancer. CDR3 DNA: TGTGCCAGCAGCTTAGACCCGGGACAGGGGAGGAATGAGCAGTTCTTC. It translates to CASSLDPGQGRNEQFF.